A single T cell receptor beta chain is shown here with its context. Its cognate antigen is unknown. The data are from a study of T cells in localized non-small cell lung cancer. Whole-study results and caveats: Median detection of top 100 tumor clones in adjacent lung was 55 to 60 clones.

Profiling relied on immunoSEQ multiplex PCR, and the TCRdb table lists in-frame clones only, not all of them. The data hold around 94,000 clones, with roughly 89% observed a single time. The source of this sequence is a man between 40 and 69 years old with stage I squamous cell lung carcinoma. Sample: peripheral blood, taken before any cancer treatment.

In DNA form, the CDR3 reads TGTGCCAGTGCCCCCGGGGGGCTGGGAGATACGCAGTATTTT. Its translation is CASAPGGLGDTQYF. The rearrangement uses TRBV6-1 and TRBJ2-3, with a weak D call TRBD2 (7 bases). CDR1 MNHNS and CDR2 SASEGT come from the germline V gene. Trimming removed 9 bases from V and 5 bases from J, with 18 bases in between. CDR3 size: 14 residues.